Listed below are T cell receptor beta chains from one sample, sequenced in a study of control samples from healthy donors and cancer patients. This table comes from immunoSEQ multiplex PCR, and its TCRdb copy is limited to in-frame clones, with some not included. The data show under 150,000 clones, around nine tenths seen once. Sample: blood. The receptors shown here come from a man aged 35 to 55 in good health. Each CDR3 is given with its conserved first and last residue.

j_call v_call cdr3_aa
TRBJ1-2 TRBV19 CASRPGQGGYGYTF
TRBJ1-2 TRBV11-2 CASSLARRWDGYTF
TRBJ2-4 TRBV7-9 CASSRQGALNIQYF
TRBJ1-1 TRBV10-2 CASSWDGMNTEAFF
TRBJ1-1 TRBV7-9 CASSLVTQGATEAFF
TRBJ2-5 TRBV5-4 CASSRGWERSETQYF
TRBJ1-2 TRBV9 CASSLQGNYGYTF
TRBJ2-3 TRBV5-1 CASCRAGQTSTDTQYF
TRBJ1-4 TRBV5-1 CASSSGRGNEKLFF
TRBJ1-5 TRBV6-2/TRBV6-3 CASSYVDNQPQHF
TRBJ1-4 TRBV6-2/TRBV6-3 CASSYPREGEKLFF
TRBJ2-7 TRBV7-9 CASRLTGGMSSYEQYF
TRBJ2-1 TRBV11-3 CASSSGTAVKSSYNEQFF
TRBJ1-6 TRBV29-1 CSVRGGLNSPLHF
TRBJ1-1 TRBV6-6 CASSYDGERTEAFF
TRBJ1-3 TRBV7-6 CASSLAGSGNTIYF
TRBJ2-7 TRBV10-3 CAITTTGGYEQYF
TRBJ2-3 TRBV4-3 CASSQALAGYTDTQYF
TRBJ2-2 TRBV25-1 CASSGRQGNTGELFF
TRBJ2-5 TRBV10-1 CASSELLAGGVKTQYF
TRBJ1-2 TRBV13 CASSLDSGPGYGYTF
TRBJ1-2 TRBV11-3 CASSYDTGASWGYTF
TRBJ1-2 TRBV5-1 CASSLVGDSFNYGYTF
TRBJ1-4 TRBV19 CASSSGTGNNEKLFF
TRBJ2-5 TRBV11-3 CASSGSIGWGGPETQYF
TRBJ1-2 TRBV4-3 CASSQSQGDGYTF
TRBJ1-2 TRBV7-9 CASRPKGPNYGYTF
TRBJ2-3 TRBV10-3 CAISPSETDTQYF
TRBJ2-7 TRBV6-5 CASSYSIQGSYEQYF